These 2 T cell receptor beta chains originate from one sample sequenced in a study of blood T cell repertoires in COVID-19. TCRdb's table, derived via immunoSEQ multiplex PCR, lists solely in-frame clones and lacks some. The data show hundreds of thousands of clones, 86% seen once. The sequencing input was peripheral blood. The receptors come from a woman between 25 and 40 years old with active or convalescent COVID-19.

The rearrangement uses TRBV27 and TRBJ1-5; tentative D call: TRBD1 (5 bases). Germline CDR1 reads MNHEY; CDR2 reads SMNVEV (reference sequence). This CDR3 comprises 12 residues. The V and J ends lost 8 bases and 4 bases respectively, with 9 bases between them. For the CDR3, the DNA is TGTGCCAGCCGGGGGGGAAATCAGCCCCAGCATTTT. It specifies CASRGGNQPQHF.

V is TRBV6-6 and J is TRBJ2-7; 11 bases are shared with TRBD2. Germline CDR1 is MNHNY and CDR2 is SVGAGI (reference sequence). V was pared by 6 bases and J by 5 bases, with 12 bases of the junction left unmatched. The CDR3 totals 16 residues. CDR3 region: CASRNELAGGVHEQYF. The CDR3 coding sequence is TGTGCCAGCAGGAACGAGCTAGCGGGAGGCGTCCACGAGCAGTACTTC.